Following are 17 T cell receptor beta chains from one sample sequenced in a study of Graves' ophthalmopathy and Graves' hyperthyroidism. Scientists amplified the TCR beta CDR3 regions from RNA transcripts. A first-round RT-PCR used HTBI primers, followed by a second-round multiplex PCR. TCRdb passed the multiplex PCR reads through MiXCR, listing each CDR3 protein once. The repertoire holds about 550,000 distinct CDR3 sequences, with about 40% as singletons. Sequenced input: peripheral blood or thyroid tissue (not recorded which). The receptor source for this set is an adult man with Graves' hyperthyroidism.

Worth noting for this clonotype: A read error may explain this, as a much larger clone is one base away. The chain carries TRBV13 and TRBJ1-4; D remains ambiguous. From germline, CDR1 is PRHDT and CDR2 FYEKMQ (reference sequence). This CDR3 contains 15 residues. Here the CDR3 reads CVSSLEGQKVEKLFF. CDR3 bases: TGTGTCAGCAGCTTAGAAGGGCAAAAGGTTGAAAAACTGTTTTTT.

This clonotype was detected a few times. This chain joins TRBV24-1 and TRBJ2-2; TRBD2 matches at 7 bases. Losses at the gene ends were 3 bases for V and 7 bases for J; bases not matched to a gene: 13. There are 17 residues in the CDR3. Germline V lookup: CDR1 KGHDR, CDR2 SFDVKD. CDR3 in DNA: TGTGCCACCAGTGATCTCGCGTCGGGACTAATCGGCGGGGAGCTGTTTTTT. Translating it yields CATSDLASGLIGGELFF.

The V call is TRBV20-1, the J call TRBJ2-3, with 10 bases that match TRBD2. The CDR3 totals 14 residues. J lost 1 base, V lost 3 bases, and 1 base had no gene match. The germline CDR1 and CDR2 sequences are DFQATT and SNEGSKA (reference sequence). The CDR3 sequence is CSARGTSGTDTQYF. The CDR3 DNA reads TGCAGTGCTAGGGGGACTAGCGGCACAGATACGCAGTATTTT.

The rearrangement joins TRBV7-9 to TRBJ2-7; 7 nucleotides agree with TRBD1. The CDR3 contains 15 residues. In germline, CDR1 is SEHNR, CDR2 FQNEAQ (reference sequence). V dropped 4 bases and J dropped 5; count of bases not matched to a gene: 11. Written as DNA, the CDR3 is TGTGCCAGCAGCTACTCCGGGACAGTTCGGAACGAGCAGTACTTC. Protein sequence: CASSYSGTVRNEQYF.

This clonotype has more than one count but fewer than ten. The chain employs TRBV30 and TRBJ1-5, with D unresolved. There are 13 residues in the CDR3. Germline V gene lookup returns CDR1 GTSNPN and CDR2 SVGIG (reference sequence). Trimming pared 0 bases from V and 5 bases from J, leaving 8 bases between. In nucleotides, the CDR3 is TGTGCCTGGAGTGTCCAGGAGCATCAGCCCCAGCATTTT. Its translation: CAWSVQEHQPQHF.

This chain uses TRBV12-3 or TRBV12-4 with TRBJ1-5, with a weak D call TRBD1 (6 bases). V lost 5 bases to trimming and J lost 9 bases, with 26 bases between them. This CDR3 has 17 residues. CDR3 sequence (DNA): TGTGCCAGCAGTAAACAGGATGGGACAAGCGGGGGGAGGCCCCAGCATTTT. Translation: CASSKQDGTSGGRPQHF.

V is TRBV20-1 and J is TRBJ2-3; D not resolved. CDR3 length equals 11 residues. V was cut by 3 bases and J by 4 bases, with 5 bases left in between. Germline values: CDR1 DFQATT, CDR2 SNEGSKA (reference sequence). The CDR3 region is CSASGADTQYF. The DNA of the CDR3 is TGCAGTGCTAGTGGGGCAGATACGCAGTATTTT.

This clonotype occurred many times. The chain recombines TRBV7-8 with TRBJ2-7, with 8 bases identical to TRBD2. V was clipped by 3 bases and J by 6 bases; unmatched bases: 4. CDR1 is SGHVS and CDR2 is FQNEAQ in the germline V gene. This CDR3 has 13 amino acids. The CDR3 reads CASSFTAGAEQYF. The CDR3 DNA reads as TGTGCCAGCAGCTTTACAGCGGGAGCCGAGCAGTACTTC.

This chain joins TRBV7-9 and TRBJ1-4, with D unresolved. V was cut by 5 bases and J by 9 bases, with 7 bases left in between. CDR3 size: 11 residues. Germline CDR1 is SEHNR and CDR2 is FQNEAQ (reference sequence). The CDR3 DNA sequence: TGTGCCAGCAGCCCCGGGAAAAAACTGTTTTTT. This sequence encodes CASSPGKKLFF. The complete variable domain, with remaining parts taken from reference TRBV7-9 and TRBJ1-4, reads DTGVSQNPRHKITKRGQNVTFRCDPISEHNRLYWYRQTLGQGPEFLTYFQNEAQLEKSRLLSDRFSAERPKGSFSTLEIQRTEQGDSAMYLCASSPGKKLFFGSGTQLSVL.

This clonotype came up a few times. The rearrangement links TRBV10-3 to TRBJ2-2; D gene unclear. CDR3 length: 12 residues. Germline CDR1 and CDR2: ENHRY and SYGVKD. V shed 2 bases and J shed 8 bases, with 6 bases lying between them. CDR3 bases: TGTGCCATCAGTGAGCAAGGAGGGGAGCTGTTTTTT. Translation: CAISEQGGELFF.

The table lists this clonotype with a few counts. The V and J genes are TRBV7-9 and TRBJ2-7, with a weak D call TRBD1 (6 bases). V gave up 2 bases and J gave up 2 bases, with 13 bases separating them. The CDR3 contains 15 residues. The germline V gene encodes CDR1 SEHNR and CDR2 FQNEAQ (reference sequence). This chain's CDR3 is CASSLNPGDPYEQYF. The CDR3 bases are TGTGCCAGCAGCTTAAATCCAGGGGACCCCTACGAGCAGTACTTC.

With regard to this clonotype: Just one base apart from a much larger clone, this may be a read error. The chain has TRBV20-1 and TRBJ1-1; 9 positions match TRBD1. The CDR3 extends over 15 amino acids. Germline V gene lookup returns CDR1 DFQATT and CDR2 SNEGSKA (reference sequence). The V gene end was trimmed by 7 bases and the J gene end by 4 bases; junction bases not matched to a gene: 13. The CDR3 loop reads CSVNRDRAVSTEAFF. The CDR3 bases are TGCAGTGTTAACCGGGACAGGGCGGTGAGCACTGAAGCTTTCTTT.

V and J are TRBV30 and TRBJ2-7, with D possibly being TRBD2 (6 bases). In germline, CDR1 is GTSNPN, CDR2 SVGIG (reference sequence). Trimming took off 3 bases at V and 3 bases at J, with 12 bases between the two ends. CDR3 length equals 13 residues. For the CDR3, the DNA is TGTGCCTGGAGCGCGGGGAACCTCTACGAGCAGTACTTC. It encodes CAWSAGNLYEQYF.

Concerning this clonotype itself: Just one base apart from a much larger clone, this may be a read error. The CDR3 nucleotides read TGCGCCAGCAGCGTCGGGACAGGTCGAACTAATGAAAAACTGTCTTTT. It encodes CASSVGTGRTNEKLSF. The V gene is TRBV7-9, the J gene TRBJ1-4; 8 nucleotides agree with TRBD1. Germline-derived CDR1 and CDR2 are SEHNR and FQNEAQ (reference sequence). CDR3 length equals 16 residues. The entire variable domain, with the rest obtained from reference TRBV7-9 and TRBJ1-4, is as follows: DTGVSQNPRHKITKRGQNVTFRCDPISEHNRLYWYRQTLGQGPEFLTYFQNEAQLEKSRLLSDRFSAERPKGSFSTLEIQRTEQGDSAMYLCASSVGTGRTNEKLSFGSGTQLSVL.

The V and J genes are TRBV6-2 or TRBV6-3 and TRBJ1-1, with D hard to call. This CDR3 region has 12 residues. Germline CDR1 MNHEY, CDR2 SVGEGT. V lost 5 bases to trimming and J lost 6 bases, with 10 bases between them. The CDR3 bases are TGTGCCAGCAGTGACGGCCCCCCTGAAGCTTTCTTT. As protein: CASSDGPPEAFF.

This clonotype appeared once. Being one base from a much bigger clone, this may be a read error. This chain links TRBV7-9 with TRBJ2-2, with 8 bases identical to TRBD2. Per germline, CDR1 SEHNR and CDR2 FQNEAQ (reference sequence). The CDR3 sequence is 15 residues long. The CDR3 DNA follows: TGTGCCAGCAGCCCGGGACTAGTGAGGACCGGGGGGCTGTTTTTT. Translated: CASSPGLVRTGGLFF.

This clonotype was observed a handful of times. V and J are TRBV7-2 and TRBJ2-3, with a possible D match to TRBD2 (5 bases). V lost 5 bases and J 2 bases, leaving 17 bases between the germline ends. The CDR3 runs 16 residues. Germline assignment: CDR1 SGHTA and CDR2 FQGNSA. Here the CDR3 reads CASSLEGLAPTDTQYF. In nucleotides, the CDR3 is TGTGCCAGCAGCCTAGAAGGGCTAGCCCCCACAGATACGCAGTATTTT.